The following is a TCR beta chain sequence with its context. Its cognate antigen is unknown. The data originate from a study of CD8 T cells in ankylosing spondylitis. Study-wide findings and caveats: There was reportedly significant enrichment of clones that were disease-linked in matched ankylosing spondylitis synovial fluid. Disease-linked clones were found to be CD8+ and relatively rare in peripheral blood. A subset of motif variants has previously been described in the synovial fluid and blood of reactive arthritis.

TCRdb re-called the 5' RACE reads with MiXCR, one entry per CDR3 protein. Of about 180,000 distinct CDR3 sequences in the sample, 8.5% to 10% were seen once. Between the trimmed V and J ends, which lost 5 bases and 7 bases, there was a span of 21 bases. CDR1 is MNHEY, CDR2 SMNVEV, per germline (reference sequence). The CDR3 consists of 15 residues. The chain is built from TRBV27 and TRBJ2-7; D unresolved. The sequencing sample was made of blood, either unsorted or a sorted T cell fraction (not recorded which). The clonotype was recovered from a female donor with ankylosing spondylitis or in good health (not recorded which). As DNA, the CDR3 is TGTGCCAGCAGTCCGGGCCCGATTATTGTGGGGGAGCAGTACTTC. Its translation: CASSPGPIIVGEQYF.